These 5 T cell receptor beta chains were all obtained from the same sample, sequenced in a study of radiotherapy plus CTLA-4 blockade in lung cancer. Generated by immunoSEQ multiplex PCR, the TCRdb table keeps only in-frame clones and is missing some. Of about 66,000 clones in the sample, over 75% were seen once. Source: peripheral blood, taken from a patient treated with radiotherapy plus ipilimumab. These receptors were taken from a human donor with non-small cell lung cancer who had a partial response to radiotherapy plus ipilimumab.

The gene calls are TRBV5-1 and TRBJ2-1, with TRBD2 matching 16 bases. The CDR3 is 17 residues long. Per the germline V gene, CDR1 is SGHRS and CDR2 is YFSETQ. V lost 2 bases and J lost 4; bases outside the gene matches: 3. CDR3 DNA sequence: TGCGCCAGCAGCTTCGGGACTAGCGGGAGGGGTTACAATGAGCAGTTCTTC. It yields the protein CASSFGTSGRGYNEQFF.

The sample holds one count of this clone. This chain connects TRBV7-2 to TRBJ1-2; maybe TRBD1 (5 bases). Between the trimmed V and J ends, which lost 2 bases and 2 bases, there was a span of 12 bases. Germline loops: CDR1 SGHTA, CDR2 FQGNSA. This CDR3 is built from 15 residues. CDR3 in amino acids: CASSLQPGSNYGYTF. The CDR3 coding sequence is TGTGCCAGCAGCTTACAGCCAGGGTCGAACTATGGCTACACCTTC.

This chain connects TRBV5-1 to TRBJ2-7; maybe TRBD2 (6 bases). Per the germline V gene, CDR1 is SGHRS and CDR2 is YFSETQ. Trimming shortened V by 2 bases and J by 2 bases, and 11 bases separated the two germline ends. The CDR3 has 14 residues. The CDR3 spells CASSFEGGPYEQYF. CDR3 nucleotides: TGCGCCAGCAGCTTTGAGGGAGGACCCTACGAGCAGTACTTC.

V is TRBV7-3 and J is TRBJ2-2; 10 nucleotides match TRBD1. The length of the CDR3 is 15 residues. J lost 6 bases, V lost 5 bases, and 6 bases had no gene match. Germline V CDR1 and CDR2: SGHTA, FQGTGA. The chain's CDR3 is CASSPDRGLAGELFF. The CDR3 bases are TGTGCCAGCAGCCCTGACAGGGGGCTGGCCGGGGAGCTGTTTTTT.

The chain couples TRBV6-5 to TRBJ1-2; no firm D call. V lost 2 bases, J lost 1 base, and 5 bases lay in between. Germline CDR1 is MNHEY and CDR2 is SVGAGI. The CDR3 is 13 residues long. In nucleotides, the CDR3 is TGTGCCAGCAGTTACCTAAATAACTATGGCTACACCTTC. Translation: CASSYLNNYGYTF.